This T cell receptor beta chain was identified during a study of CD8 T cells in Susac syndrome. Blood CD8+ and CD4+ T cells underwent high-throughput TCR beta sequencing. Bulk CD8+ and CD4+ cells came from magnetic negative isolation; CD8+ TEMRA by FACS. The sample holds one count of this clonotype. The CDR3 covers 14 residues. Trimming left V 0 bases short and J 4 bases short, with 10 bases between. Germline lookup yields CDR1 SGDLS and CDR2 YYNGEE. Random-hexamer reverse transcription was applied to about 0.45 to 1 ug RNA. Coverage of TCR beta CDR3 amplification by immunoSEQ multiplex PCR extended to 54 Vbeta and 13 Jbeta. Via MiXCR, TCRdb re-called the immunoSEQ multiplex PCR reads, giving one row per CDR3 protein. The sample records a few hundred thousand distinct CDR3 sequences, 85% to 90% being singletons.

The sequence was collected from a human donor with multiple sclerosis. The sample taken for sequencing was CD8+ T cells from PBMCs. The rearrangement uses TRBV9 and TRBJ1-1; perhaps TRBD1 as D (6 bases). The CDR3 protein is CASSVETGLTEAFF. DNA for the CDR3: TGTGCCAGCAGCGTAGAGACAGGTCTCACTGAAGCTTTCTTT.